This TCR beta chain is from a study of lymphopenia after photon versus proton radiotherapy. Only in-frame clones appear in the TCRdb table, and some are missing; sequencing was by immunoSEQ multiplex PCR. The sample contains about 24,000 clones, 65% to 85% of which appear only once. This receptor was taken from a woman aged 70-85 years with pancreatic cancer. Sequencing was performed on peripheral blood, taken from a patient treated with proton-based radiotherapy.

The CDR3 region is CASSLLRREDNEQFF. Here the CDR3 DNA reads TGCGCCAGCAGTCTACTGAGGCGGGAGGATAACGAGCAGTTCTTC. The chain uses TRBV23-1 and TRBJ2-1; TRBD2 matches at 8 bases. TRBV23-1 is placed among ORFs of uncertain function. V lost 4 bases to trimming and J lost 10 bases; unmatched junction nucleotides: 12. This CDR3 is 15 amino acids long.